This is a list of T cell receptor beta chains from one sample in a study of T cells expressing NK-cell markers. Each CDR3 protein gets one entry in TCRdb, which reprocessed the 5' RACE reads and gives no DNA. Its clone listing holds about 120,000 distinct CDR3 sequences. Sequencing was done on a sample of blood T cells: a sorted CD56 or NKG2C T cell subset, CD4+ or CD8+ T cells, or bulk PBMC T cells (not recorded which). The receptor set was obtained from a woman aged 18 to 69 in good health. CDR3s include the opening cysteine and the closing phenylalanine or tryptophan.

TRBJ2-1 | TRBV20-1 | CSARRKGEPYNEQFF
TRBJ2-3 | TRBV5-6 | CASSMDRAEDTQYF
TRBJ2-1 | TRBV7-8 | CASSLDSAGQGFDEQFF
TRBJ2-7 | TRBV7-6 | CASSLEIKDSYEQYF
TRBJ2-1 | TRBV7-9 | CASSPMGGQGAYNEQFF
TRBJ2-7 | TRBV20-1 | CSATGTNSYEQYF
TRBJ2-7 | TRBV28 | CASSLAGALNEQYF
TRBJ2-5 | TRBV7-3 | CASSLTPVVAGQETQYF
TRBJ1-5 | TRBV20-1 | CSARGGSLTWPQHF
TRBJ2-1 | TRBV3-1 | CASSQSGLNNEQFF
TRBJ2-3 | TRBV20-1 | CSALDWDTQYF
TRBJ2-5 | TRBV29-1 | CSVEEEGVGETQYF
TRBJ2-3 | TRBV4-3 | CASSQDLAEVIDTQYF
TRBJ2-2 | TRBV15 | CAATGGLNTGELFF
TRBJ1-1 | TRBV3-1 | CASSPLGTEAFF
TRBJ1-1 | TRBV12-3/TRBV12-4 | CASSFASEAFF
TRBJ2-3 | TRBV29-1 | CSAPPTGAADTQYF
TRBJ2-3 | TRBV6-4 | CASSHGTSGDTQYF
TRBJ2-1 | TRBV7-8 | CASSSPGLAGIVYNEQFF
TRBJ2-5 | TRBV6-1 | CASTQGGLHETQYF
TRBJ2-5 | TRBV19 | CASSLSRRVGEETQYF
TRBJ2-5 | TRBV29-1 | CTGRGQETQYF
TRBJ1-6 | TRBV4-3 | CASSQEGGDLSPLHF
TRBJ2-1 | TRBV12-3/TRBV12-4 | CASSLDGGFAYNEQFF
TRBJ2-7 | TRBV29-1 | CSAEGGPGGYEQYF
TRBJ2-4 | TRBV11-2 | CASSSKWLAAYGYIQYF
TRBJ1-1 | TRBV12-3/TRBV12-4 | CASSLWIQDEAFF
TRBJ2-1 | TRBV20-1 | CSARDRSKPYNEQFF
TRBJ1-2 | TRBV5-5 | CASSLEIATNYGYTF
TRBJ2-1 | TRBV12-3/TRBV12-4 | CASSLGDEQFF
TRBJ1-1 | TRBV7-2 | CASGRGWAVEAFF
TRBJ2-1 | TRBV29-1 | CSVEGLAGVLFF
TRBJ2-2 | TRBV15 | CATSRDPGQGLPGELFF
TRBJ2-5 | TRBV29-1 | CSVEVPPGGGQETQYF
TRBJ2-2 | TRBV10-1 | CASSEKGDNTGELFF
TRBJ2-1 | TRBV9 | CASSAGFSYNEQFF
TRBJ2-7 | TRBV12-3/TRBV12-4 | CASSPPIRPYEQYF
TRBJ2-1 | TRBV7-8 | CASSQRLAGEQFF
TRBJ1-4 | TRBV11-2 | CASSPRDRVREKLFF
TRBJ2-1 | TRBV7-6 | CASSRLGWNEQFF
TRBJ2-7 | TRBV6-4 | CASSDSATSVLRYF
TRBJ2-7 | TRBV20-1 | CSASLRGQYEQYF
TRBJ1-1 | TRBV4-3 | CASSHDRENTEAFF
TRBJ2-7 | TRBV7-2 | CASTPAGLEQYF
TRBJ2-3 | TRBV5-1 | CASSLAGGRDTQYF
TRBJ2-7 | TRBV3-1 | CASSQDPGTYYEQYF
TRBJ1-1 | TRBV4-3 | CASSPSVGQYTEAFF
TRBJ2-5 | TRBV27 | CASSADRQETQYF
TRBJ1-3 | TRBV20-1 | CSARDLGSSGNTIYF
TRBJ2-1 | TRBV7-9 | CASSIGGHEQFF
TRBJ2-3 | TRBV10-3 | CAISESFETQYF
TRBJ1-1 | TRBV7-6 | CASSLNQHVTEAFF